This TCR beta chain was sequenced in a study of T-cell reconstitution after alpha-beta-depleted transplantation in children. Study conclusions and caveats: After transplant, at about two months, alpha-beta T cells were reportedly derived from several hundred expanded graft clones. From newly produced T cells came most of the T-cell counts and diversity one year after transplant.

In germline, CDR1 is SQVTM, CDR2 ANQGSEA. V lost 0 bases to trimming and J lost 2 bases, with 13 bases between them. The CDR3 has 15 amino acids. This sample's TCRbeta library carried unique molecular identifier barcodes. TCRdb processed the PCR reads anew with MiXCR; each CDR3 protein has one entry. The sample records about 200,000 distinct CDR3 sequences, approximately 6% being singletons. This clonotype was recorded many times. Its antigen is as yet unknown. This specimen was PBMCs, taken before TCRalphabeta/CD19-depleted stem cell transplant. The V and J genes are TRBV29-1 and TRBJ2-5; D is tentatively TRBD1 or TRBD2 (5 bases each). The TCR originated in a girl under three years old with combined immunodeficiency, due to receive a stem cell transplant. The CDR3 coding sequence is TGCAGCGTTGAAGAAAGTGGGTGGGGGCAAGAGACCCAGTACTTC. Translation: CSVEESGWGQETQYF.